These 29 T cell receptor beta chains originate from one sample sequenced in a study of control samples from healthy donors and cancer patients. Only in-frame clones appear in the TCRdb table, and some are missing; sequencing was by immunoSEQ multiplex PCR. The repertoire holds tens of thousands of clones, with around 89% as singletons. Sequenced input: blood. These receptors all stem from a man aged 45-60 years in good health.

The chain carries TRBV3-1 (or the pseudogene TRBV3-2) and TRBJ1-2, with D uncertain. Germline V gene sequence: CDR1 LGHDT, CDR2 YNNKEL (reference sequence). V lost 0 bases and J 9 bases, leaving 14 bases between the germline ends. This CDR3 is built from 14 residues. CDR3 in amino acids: CASSQEGGQYSYTF. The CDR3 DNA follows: TGTGCCAGCAGCCAAGAAGGTGGGCAATACAGCTACACCTTC.

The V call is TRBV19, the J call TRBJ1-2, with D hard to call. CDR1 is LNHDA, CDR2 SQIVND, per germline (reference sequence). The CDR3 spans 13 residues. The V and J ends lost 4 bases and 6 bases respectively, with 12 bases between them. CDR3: CASSNNVRDGYTF. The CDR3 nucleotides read TGTGCCAGTAGTAATAATGTAAGAGATGGCTACACCTTC. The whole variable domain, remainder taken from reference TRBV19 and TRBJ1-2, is DGGITQSPKYLFRKEGQNVTLSCEQNLNHDAMYWYRQDPGQGLRLIYYSQIVNDFQKGDIAEGYSVSREKKESFPLTVTSAQKNPTAFYLCASSNNVRDGYTFGSGTRLTVV.

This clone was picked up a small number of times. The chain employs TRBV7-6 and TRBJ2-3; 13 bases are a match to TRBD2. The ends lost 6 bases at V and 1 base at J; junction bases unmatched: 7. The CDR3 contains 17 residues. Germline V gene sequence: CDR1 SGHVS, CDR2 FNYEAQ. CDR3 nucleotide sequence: TGTGCCAGCAGACGAACTAGCGGGGGGGCGGGCACAGATACGCAGTATTTT. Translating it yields CASRRTSGGAGTDTQYF.

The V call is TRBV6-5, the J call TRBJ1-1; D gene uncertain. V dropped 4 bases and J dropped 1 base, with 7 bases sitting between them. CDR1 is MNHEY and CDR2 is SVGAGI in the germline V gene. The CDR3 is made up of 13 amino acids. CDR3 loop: CASSSGWNTEAFF. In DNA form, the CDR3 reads TGTGCCAGCAGTTCGGGGTGGAACACTGAAGCTTTCTTT.

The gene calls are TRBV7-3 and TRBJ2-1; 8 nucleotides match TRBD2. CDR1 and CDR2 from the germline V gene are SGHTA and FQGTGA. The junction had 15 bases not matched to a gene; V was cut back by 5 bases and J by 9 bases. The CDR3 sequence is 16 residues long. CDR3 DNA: TGTGCCAGCAGCAGCGGACTAGCCGCCTTTGGGGGTGAGCAGTTCTTC. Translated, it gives CASSSGLAAFGGEQFF. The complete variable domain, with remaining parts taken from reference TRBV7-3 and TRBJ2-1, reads GAGVSQTPSNKVTEKGKYVELRCDPISGHTALYWYRQSLGQGPEFLIYFQGTGAADDSGLPNDRFFAVRPEGSVSTLKIQRTERGDSAVYLCASSSGLAAFGGEQFFGPGTRLTVL.

The CDR3 DNA follows: TGTGCCAGCAGCCCCCCGGGAGGAGCGGGGGGGCGAGCGCAGTATTTT. It specifies CASSPPGGAGGRAQYF. This chain connects TRBV7-2 to TRBJ2-3, with TRBD2 matching 10 bases. J gave up 10 bases and V 5 bases, and 15 bases lay outside the gene matches. Germline V CDR1 and CDR2: SGHTA, FQGNSA. The CDR3 contains 16 residues.

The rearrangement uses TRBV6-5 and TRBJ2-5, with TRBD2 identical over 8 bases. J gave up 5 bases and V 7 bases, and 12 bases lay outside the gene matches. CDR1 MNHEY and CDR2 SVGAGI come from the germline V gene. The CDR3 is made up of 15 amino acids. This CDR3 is CASKSGRGVPETQYF. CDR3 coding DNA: TGTGCCAGCAAATCCGGGCGGGGGGTCCCCGAGACCCAGTACTTC.

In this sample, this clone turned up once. This chain's CDR3 is CASSTRRGPNEQFF. DNA for the CDR3: TGTGCCAGCAGCACCAGAAGGGGTCCCAATGAGCAGTTCTTC. This chain connects TRBV7-8 to TRBJ2-1; possible D gene TRBD1, 5 bases. Trimming cost V 5 bases and J 6 bases, with 14 bases left between them. The V gene's germline CDR1 is SGHVS and CDR2 FQNEAQ. This CDR3 spans 14 amino acids.

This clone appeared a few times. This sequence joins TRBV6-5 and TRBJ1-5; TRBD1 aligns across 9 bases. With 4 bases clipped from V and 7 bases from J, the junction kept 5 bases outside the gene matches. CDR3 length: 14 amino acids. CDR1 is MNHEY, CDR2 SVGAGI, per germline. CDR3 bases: TGTGCCAGCAGTTTGACAGGGGGTTTGCAGCCCCAGCATTTT. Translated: CASSLTGGLQPQHF.

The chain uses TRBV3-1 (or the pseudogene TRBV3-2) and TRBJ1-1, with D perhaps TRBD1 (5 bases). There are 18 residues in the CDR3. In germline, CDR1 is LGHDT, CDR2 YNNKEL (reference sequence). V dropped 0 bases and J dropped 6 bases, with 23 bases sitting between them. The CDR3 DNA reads TGTGCCAGCAGCCAAGAAACAGCGGCAGGGCCCTCCCTGGCTGAAGCTTTCTTT. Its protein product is CASSQETAAGPSLAEAFF.

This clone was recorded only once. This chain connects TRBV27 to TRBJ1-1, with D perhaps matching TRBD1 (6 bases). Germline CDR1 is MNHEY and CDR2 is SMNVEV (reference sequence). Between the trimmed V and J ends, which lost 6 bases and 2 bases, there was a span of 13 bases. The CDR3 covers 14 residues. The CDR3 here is CASSWGGGNTEAFF. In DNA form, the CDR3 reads TGTGCCAGCAGCTGGGGGGGCGGAAACACTGAAGCTTTCTTT.

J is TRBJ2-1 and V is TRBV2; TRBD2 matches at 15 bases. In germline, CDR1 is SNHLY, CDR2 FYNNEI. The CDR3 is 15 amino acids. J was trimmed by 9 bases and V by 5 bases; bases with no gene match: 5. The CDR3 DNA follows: TGTGCCAGCAGTTGGACTAGCGGGGGGGTTCGTGAGCAGTTCTTC. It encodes CASSWTSGGVREQFF.

CDR3 bases: TGTGCCATCACGGCAGGGGGGACCGGGGAGCTGTTTTTT. It encodes CAITAGGTGELFF. The V gene is TRBV10-3, the J gene TRBJ2-2; the D gene is possibly TRBD1 (7 bases). CDR1 and CDR2 from the germline V gene are ENHRY and SYGVKD. CDR3 length: 13 amino acids. Trimming took off 7 bases at V and 5 bases at J, with 11 bases between the two ends.

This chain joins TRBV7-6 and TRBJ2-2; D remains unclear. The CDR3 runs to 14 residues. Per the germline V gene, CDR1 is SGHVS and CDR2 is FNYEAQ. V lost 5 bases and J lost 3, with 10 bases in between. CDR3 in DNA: TGTGCCAGCAGCCAGATCGCGGACACCGGGGAGCTGTTTTTT. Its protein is CASSQIADTGELFF.

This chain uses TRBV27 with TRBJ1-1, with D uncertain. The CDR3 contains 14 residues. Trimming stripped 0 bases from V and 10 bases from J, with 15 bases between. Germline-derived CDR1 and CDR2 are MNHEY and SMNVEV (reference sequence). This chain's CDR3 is CASSLSRGGRGAFF. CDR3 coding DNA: TGTGCCAGCAGTTTATCCCGTGGAGGGCGGGGAGCTTTCTTT.

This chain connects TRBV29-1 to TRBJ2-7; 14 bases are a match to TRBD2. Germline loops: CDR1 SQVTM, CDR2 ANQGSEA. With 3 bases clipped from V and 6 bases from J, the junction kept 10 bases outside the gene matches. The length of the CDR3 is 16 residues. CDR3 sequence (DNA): TGCAGCGTTGATGGACTAGCGGGGGGCCACCCCACCGAGCAGTACTTC. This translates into CSVDGLAGGHPTEQYF.

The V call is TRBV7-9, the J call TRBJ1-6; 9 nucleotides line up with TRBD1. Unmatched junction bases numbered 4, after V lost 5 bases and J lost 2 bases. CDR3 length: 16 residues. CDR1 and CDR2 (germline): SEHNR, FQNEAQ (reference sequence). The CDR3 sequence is CASSLGQGTYNSPLHF. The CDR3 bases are TGTGCCAGCAGCCTGGGACAGGGCACCTATAATTCACCCCTCCACTTT.

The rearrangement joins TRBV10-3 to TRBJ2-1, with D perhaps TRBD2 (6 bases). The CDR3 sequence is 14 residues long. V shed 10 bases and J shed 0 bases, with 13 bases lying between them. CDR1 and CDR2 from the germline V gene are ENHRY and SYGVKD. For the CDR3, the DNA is TGTGCCACAGAGGTCGGGAGCTCCTACAATGAGCAGTTCTTC. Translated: CATEVGSSYNEQFF.

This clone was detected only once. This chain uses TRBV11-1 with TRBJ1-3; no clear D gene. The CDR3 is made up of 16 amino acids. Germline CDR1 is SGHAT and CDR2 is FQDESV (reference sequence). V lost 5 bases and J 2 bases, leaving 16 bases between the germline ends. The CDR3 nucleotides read TGTGCCAGCAGCCAACGGACCGTCGACCCTGGAAACACCATATATTTT. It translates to CASSQRTVDPGNTIYF.

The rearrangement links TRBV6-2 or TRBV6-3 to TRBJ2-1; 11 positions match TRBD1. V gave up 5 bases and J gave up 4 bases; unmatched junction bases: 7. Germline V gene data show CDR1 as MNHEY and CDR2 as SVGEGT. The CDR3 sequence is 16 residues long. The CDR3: CASSRRTGGAYNEQFF. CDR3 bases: TGTGCCAGCAGTCGGCGGACAGGGGGCGCGTACAATGAGCAGTTCTTC.

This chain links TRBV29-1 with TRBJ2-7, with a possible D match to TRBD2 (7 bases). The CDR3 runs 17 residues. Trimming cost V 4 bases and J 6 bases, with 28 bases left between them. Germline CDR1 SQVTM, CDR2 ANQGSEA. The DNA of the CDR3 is TGCAGCGTTGTGGGGGCACATCCGGCGGGGGCCTTTTCCGAGCAGTACTTC. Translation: CSVVGAHPAGAFSEQYF.

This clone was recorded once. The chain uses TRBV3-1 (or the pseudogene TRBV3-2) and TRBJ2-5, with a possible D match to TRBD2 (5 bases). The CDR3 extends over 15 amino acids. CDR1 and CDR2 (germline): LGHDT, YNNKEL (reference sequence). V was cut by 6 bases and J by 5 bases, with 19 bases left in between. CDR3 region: CASSDVRGIGETQYF. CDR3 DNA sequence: TGTGCCAGCAGTGACGTACGAGGGATAGGCGAGACCCAGTACTTC.

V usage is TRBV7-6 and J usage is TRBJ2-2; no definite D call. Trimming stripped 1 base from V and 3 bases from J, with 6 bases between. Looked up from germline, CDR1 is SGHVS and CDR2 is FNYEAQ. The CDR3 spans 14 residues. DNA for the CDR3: TGTGCCAGCAGCTTAGTGAGGTACACCGGGGAGCTGTTTTTT. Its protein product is CASSLVRYTGELFF.

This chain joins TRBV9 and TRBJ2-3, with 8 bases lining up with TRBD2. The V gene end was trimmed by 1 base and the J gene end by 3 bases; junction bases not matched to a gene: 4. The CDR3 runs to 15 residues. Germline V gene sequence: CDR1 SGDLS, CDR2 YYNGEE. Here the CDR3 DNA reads TGTGCCAGCAGCGTACGGCCGGGAGGGACAGATACGCAGTATTTT. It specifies CASSVRPGGTDTQYF.

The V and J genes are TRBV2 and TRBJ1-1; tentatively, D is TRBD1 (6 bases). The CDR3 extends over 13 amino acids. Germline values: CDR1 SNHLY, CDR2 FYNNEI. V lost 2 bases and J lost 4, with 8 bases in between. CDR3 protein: CASSELGATEAFF. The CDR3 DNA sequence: TGTGCCAGCAGTGAATTGGGGGCCACTGAAGCTTTCTTT.

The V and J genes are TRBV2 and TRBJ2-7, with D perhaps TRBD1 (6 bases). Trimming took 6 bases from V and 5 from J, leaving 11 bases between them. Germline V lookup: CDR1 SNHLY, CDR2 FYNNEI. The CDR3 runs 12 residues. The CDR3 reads CASRSYRDEQYF. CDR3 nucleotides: TGTGCCAGCAGATCTTACAGGGACGAGCAGTACTTC.

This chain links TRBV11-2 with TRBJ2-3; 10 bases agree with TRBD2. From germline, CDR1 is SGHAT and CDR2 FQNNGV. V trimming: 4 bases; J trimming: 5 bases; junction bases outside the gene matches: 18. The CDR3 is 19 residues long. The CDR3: CASSSPGAERGGRQDTQYF. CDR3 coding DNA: TGTGCCAGCAGCTCCCCCGGGGCGGAGCGGGGGGGCCGTCAAGATACGCAGTATTTT.

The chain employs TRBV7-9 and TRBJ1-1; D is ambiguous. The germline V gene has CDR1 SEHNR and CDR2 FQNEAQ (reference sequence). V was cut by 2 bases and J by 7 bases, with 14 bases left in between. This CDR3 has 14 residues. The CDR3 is CASSLPVDGLEAFF. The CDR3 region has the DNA TGTGCCAGCAGCTTACCAGTAGACGGACTTGAAGCTTTCTTT.

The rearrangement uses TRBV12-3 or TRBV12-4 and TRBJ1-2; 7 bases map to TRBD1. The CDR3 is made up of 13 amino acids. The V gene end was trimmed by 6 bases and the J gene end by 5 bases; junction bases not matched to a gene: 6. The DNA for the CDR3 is TGTGCCAGCAGCCTCACAGGGGAATATGGCTACACCTTC. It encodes CASSLTGEYGYTF.